The 32 T cell receptor beta chains below were found in one sample sequenced in a study of T cell responses to AZD1222 COVID-19 vaccine. Some clones are missing from TCRdb's copy, which holds only in-frame ones; the method was immunoSEQ multiplex PCR. The sample records approximately 220,000 clones, more than 85% being singletons. The sequencing used peripheral blood, collected on day 0 of MenACWY control vaccination. The receptors stem from an adult in good health.

This chain connects TRBV5-1 to TRBJ2-5, with TRBD2 matching over 8 bases. Per the germline V gene, CDR1 is SGHRS and CDR2 is YFSETQ. V lost 3 bases and J lost 4; bases outside the gene matches: 8. The CDR3 extends over 15 amino acids. The CDR3 nucleotides read TGCGCCAGCAGCTCCGGGGGGGGGCGCGGAGAGACCCAGTACTTC. As protein: CASSSGGGRGETQYF.

Points on this clone: A read error may account for a junction end that differs from germline. The chain recombines TRBV7-2 with TRBJ1-4, with 7 nucleotides matching TRBD1. From germline, CDR1 is SGHTA and CDR2 FQGNSA. The CDR3 is 14 residues long. CDR3 DNA: TGTGCCAGCAGCTTGGGACAGACTAACGAAAAACTGTTTTTT. This encodes CASSLGQTNEKLFF.

V and J are TRBV4-3 and TRBJ1-2, with 7 nucleotides matching TRBD1. Looked up from germline, CDR1 is LGHNA and CDR2 is YSLEER. This CDR3 is 13 amino acids long. Unmatched junction bases numbered 2, after V lost 2 bases and J lost 5 bases. The DNA of the CDR3 is TGCGCCAGCAGCCAACAGGGGGTATATGGCTACACCTTC. It specifies CASSQQGVYGYTF.

J is TRBJ1-1 and V is TRBV4-2; D unresolved. V was shortened by 0 bases and J by 5 bases, with 10 bases between the two germline ends. The CDR3 is made up of 14 amino acids. The germline gives CDR1 LGHNA, CDR2 YNFKEQ. This chain's CDR3 is CASSQDPSETEAFF. The CDR3 DNA reads as TGTGCCAGCAGCCAAGATCCATCAGAGACTGAAGCTTTCTTT.

This clone is a singleton in its sample. The chain combines TRBV19 with TRBJ2-5; D unresolved. Looked up from germline, CDR1 is LNHDA and CDR2 is SQIVND (reference sequence). The ends were cut back, 3 bases at V and 3 bases at J, with 17 bases in the middle. CDR3 length: 16 residues. CDR3 residues: CASSIFGSRPEETQYF. CDR3 coding DNA: TGTGCCAGTAGTATTTTCGGCAGCCGCCCCGAAGAGACCCAGTACTTC.

The chain has TRBV2 and TRBJ1-6; no definite D call. Trimming pared 3 bases from V and 4 bases from J, leaving 4 bases between. Germline CDR1 and CDR2: SNHLY and FYNNEI. The CDR3 length is 13 residues. The CDR3 loop is CASSEGYNSPLHF. In DNA, the CDR3 is TGTGCCAGCAGTGAGGGGTATAATTCACCCCTCCACTTT.

This chain connects TRBV28 to TRBJ1-5; perhaps TRBD1 as D (5 bases). Germline CDR1 MDHEN, CDR2 SYDVKM. The V end was cut by 3 bases, the J end by 3 bases, with 12 bases between. The CDR3 runs to 15 residues. CDR3 sequence (DNA): TGTGCCAGCAGTTTTGAGGGGCATCCCAATCAGCCCCAGCATTTT. The encoded protein is CASSFEGHPNQPQHF.

This sequence joins TRBV19 and TRBJ1-5; D may be TRBD1 (5 bases). V was shortened by 10 bases and J by 2 bases, with 12 bases between the two germline ends. CDR1 LNHDA and CDR2 SQIVND come from the germline V gene (reference sequence). The CDR3 totals 13 residues. CDR3 coding DNA: TGTGCCATGGCCAGGGAAGGCAATCAGCCCCAGCATTTT. It is translated as CAMAREGNQPQHF. The whole variable domain, remainder taken from reference TRBV19 and TRBJ1-5, is DGGITQSPKYLFRKEGQNVTLSCEQNLNHDAMYWYRQDPGQGLRLIYYSQIVNDFQKGDIAEGYSVSREKKESFPLTVTSAQKNPTAFYLCAMAREGNQPQHFGDGTRLSIL.

The chain employs TRBV5-4 and TRBJ1-6; D is undetermined. Between the trimmed V and J ends, which lost 3 bases and 7 bases, there was a span of 11 bases. Germline V gives CDR1 SGHNT, CDR2 YYREEE (reference sequence). This CDR3 is 14 amino acids long. The chain's CDR3 is CASSSRPGNSPLHF. CDR3 sequence (DNA): TGTGCCAGCAGCTCCCGACCGGGGAATTCACCCCTCCACTTT.

This chain links TRBV5-1 with TRBJ2-5; D is perhaps TRBD1 or TRBD2 (5 bases each). The length of the CDR3 is 13 residues. In germline, CDR1 is SGHRS, CDR2 YFSETQ. Trimming left V 4 bases short and J 5 bases short, with 12 bases between. In DNA, the CDR3 is TGCGCCAGCAGCCCAGGGAGTCGGGAGACCCAGTACTTC. Translated: CASSPGSRETQYF.

This chain connects TRBV5-6 to TRBJ1-1; 10 bases match TRBD1. CDR3 size: 15 residues. Germline V gene sequence: CDR1 SGHDT, CDR2 YYEEEE. J was trimmed by 6 bases and V by 4 bases; bases with no gene match: 9. The CDR3 sequence is CASSPAPGTGAEAFF. CDR3 in DNA: TGTGCCAGCAGCCCCGCCCCAGGGACAGGGGCTGAAGCTTTCTTT.

The chain recombines TRBV5-5 with TRBJ1-2; D might be TRBD1 (5 bases). From germline, CDR1 is SGHKS and CDR2 YYEKEE (reference sequence). The CDR3 has 14 amino acids. V gave up 3 bases and J gave up 7 bases, with 16 bases separating them. CDR3 region: CASSSRMRGGGYTF. CDR3 nucleotide sequence: TGTGCCAGCAGCTCCCGAATGCGGGGGGGTGGCTACACCTTC.

The chain recombines TRBV27 with TRBJ2-2; 8 bases line up with TRBD1. With 8 bases clipped from V and 4 bases from J, the junction kept 0 bases outside the gene matches. This CDR3 region has 12 residues. Germline V CDR1 and CDR2: MNHEY, SMNVEV (reference sequence). The CDR3 loop is CASQGATGELFF. The CDR3 DNA is TGTGCCAGCCAGGGGGCCACCGGGGAGCTGTTTTTT.

This clone has a single count. The J gene is TRBJ2-1, the V gene TRBV27; TRBD2 matches at 11 bases. The CDR3 has 15 residues. From germline, CDR1 is MNHEY and CDR2 SMNVEV (reference sequence). With 0 bases clipped from V and 9 bases from J, the junction kept 4 bases outside the gene matches. CDR3 region: CASSLSTSGVGEQFF. CDR3 DNA: TGTGCCAGCAGTTTATCGACTAGCGGGGTTGGTGAGCAGTTCTTC.

This chain joins TRBV19 and TRBJ2-7; D ambiguous. Between the trimmed V and J ends, which lost 1 base and 2 bases, there was a span of 9 bases. In germline, CDR1 is LNHDA, CDR2 SQIVND (reference sequence). The CDR3 sequence is 14 residues long. CDR3 loop: CASSIGEFPYEQYF. CDR3 in DNA: TGTGCCAGTAGTATAGGCGAGTTCCCCTACGAGCAGTACTTC.

The chain links TRBV7-3 to TRBJ1-6, with a weak D call TRBD1 (6 bases). The length of the CDR3 is 14 residues. V lost 5 bases, J lost 5 bases, and 10 bases lay in between. Germline-derived CDR1 and CDR2 are SGHTA and FQGTGA. The CDR3 sequence is CASSPTGDNSPLHF. As DNA, the CDR3 is TGTGCCAGCAGCCCGACAGGAGATAATTCACCCCTCCACTTT.

As DNA, the CDR3 is TGTGCCAGCAGCTCGGGGACTACCGCGACCGAGCAGTACTTC. Encoded protein: CASSSGTTATEQYF. The chain is built from TRBV7-2 and TRBJ2-7; 7 positions agree with TRBD2. The germline V gene has CDR1 SGHTA and CDR2 FQGNSA. V dropped 4 bases and J dropped 6; count of bases not matched to a gene: 9. The CDR3 length is 14 residues.

The chain employs TRBV4-2 and TRBJ2-3, with 13 bases identical to TRBD2. This CDR3 has 17 amino acids. CDR1 LGHNA and CDR2 YNFKEQ come from the germline V gene. Trimming took 0 bases from V and 4 from J; bases not matched to a gene: 4. The CDR3 DNA follows: TGTGCCAGCAGCCAAGAACTAGCGGGGGGGCCGGCAGATACGCAGTATTTT. The encoded protein is CASSQELAGGPADTQYF.

Only one count was recorded for this clone. The V and J genes are TRBV11-2 and TRBJ2-5; either TRBD1 or TRBD2 may supply D (5 bases each). Germline V gene sequence: CDR1 SGHAT, CDR2 FQNNGV. The CDR3 loop spans 16 amino acids. Trimming cost V 4 bases and J 4 bases, with 19 bases left between them. The CDR3 protein is CASSSAKYPGRETQYF. The CDR3 DNA is TGTGCCAGCAGCTCAGCCAAGTATCCAGGGAGAGAGACCCAGTACTTC.

The chain has TRBV7-9 and TRBJ1-1; 8 bases are a match to TRBD1. The ends lost 7 bases at V and 3 bases at J; junction bases unmatched: 7. This CDR3 has 14 amino acids. Germline lookup yields CDR1 SEHNR and CDR2 FQNEAQ (reference sequence). CDR3 region: CASKRTGKDTEAFF. CDR3 nucleotides: TGTGCCAGCAAAAGGACAGGGAAGGACACTGAAGCTTTCTTT.

The chain has TRBV7-8 and TRBJ2-1; D remains ambiguous. Per germline, CDR1 SGHVS and CDR2 FQNEAQ. Trimming shortened V by 5 bases and J by 5 bases, and 4 bases separated the two germline ends. This CDR3 is 11 amino acids long. CDR3 amino acids: CASSVHNEQFF. The DNA of the CDR3 is TGTGCCAGCAGCGTCCACAATGAGCAGTTCTTC.

CDR3 DNA sequence: TGTGCCAGTAGGGACCGAGGGGGCCGGAACACTGAAGCTTTCTTT. It encodes CASRDRGGRNTEAFF. This rearrangement joins TRBV19 to TRBJ1-1, with 7 bases that match TRBD1. CDR1 LNHDA and CDR2 SQIVND come from the germline V gene (reference sequence). Trimming removed 6 bases from V and 1 base from J; junction bases left unmatched: 8. CDR3 length: 15 residues.

This chain uses TRBV3-1 (or the pseudogene TRBV3-2) with TRBJ2-5, with D perhaps assigned TRBD1 or TRBD2 (6 bases each). The CDR3 contains 15 residues. Trimming stripped 5 bases from V and 5 bases from J, with 18 bases between. The germline V gene has CDR1 LGHDT and CDR2 YNNKEL (reference sequence). The CDR3 reads CASSKTREGEETQYF. The CDR3 nucleotides read TGTGCCAGCAGCAAGACTAGAGAGGGGGAGGAGACCCAGTACTTC.

V is TRBV19 and J is TRBJ2-2; D possibly corresponds to TRBD1 (5 bases). There are 13 residues in the CDR3. Trimming cost V 3 bases and J 5 bases, with 7 bases left between them. Germline assignment: CDR1 LNHDA and CDR2 SQIVND (reference sequence). This chain's CDR3 is CASSIAGTGELFF. For the CDR3, the DNA is TGTGCCAGTAGTATCGCAGGGACCGGGGAGCTGTTTTTT.

This clone was seen only a few times. The gene calls are TRBV21-1 and TRBJ1-2; the table assigns TRBD1, which was not confirmed against the DNA. TRBV21-1 has pseudogene status. The CDR3 is 16 residues long. The CDR3 bases are TGTGCCAGCAGCAAAGAGCACCGGGACAGGGGAGGCGGCTACACCTTC. Its translation is CASSKEHRDRGGGYTF.

The chain couples TRBV5-4 to TRBJ1-6; no firm D call. Germline CDR1 SGHNT, CDR2 YYREEE (reference sequence). The V end lost 2 bases, the J end lost 0 bases, and 6 bases lay between the germline ends. CDR3 length equals 15 residues. The CDR3 DNA follows: TGTGCCAGCAGCTTATTCGACTCCTATAATTCACCCCTCCACTTT. It is translated as CASSLFDSYNSPLHF.

The chain joins TRBV6-6 to TRBJ1-5; TRBD1 matches at 7 bases. With V trimmed by 6 bases and J by 7 bases, 6 bases remained unmatched. Germline V gives CDR1 MNHNY, CDR2 SVGAGI (reference sequence). The CDR3 extends over 13 amino acids. In DNA, the CDR3 is TGTGCCAGCAGGGAACAGGGGAGCCAGCCCCAGCATTTT. Translation: CASREQGSQPQHF.

The chain couples TRBV6-2 or TRBV6-3 to TRBJ2-3; D is possibly TRBD2 (7 bases). Germline V lookup: CDR1 MNHEY, CDR2 SVGEGT. V lost 0 bases and J 1 base, leaving 20 bases between the germline ends. The CDR3 extends over 19 amino acids. The CDR3 region is CASSYSSRRGLAGTDTQYF. CDR3 nucleotides: TGTGCCAGCAGTTACTCGTCCCGGCGGGGGCTTGCCGGCACAGATACGCAGTATTTT.

V is TRBV7-2 and J is TRBJ2-7; D is ambiguous. V lost 1 base and J lost 3, with 4 bases in between. CDR1 SGHTA and CDR2 FQGNSA come from the germline V gene. CDR3 length: 12 residues. The CDR3 nucleotides read TGTGCCAGCAGCTTAGGGAGCTACGAGCAGTACTTC. Translation: CASSLGSYEQYF.

This clone was seen only a few times. This rearrangement joins TRBV10-1 to TRBJ1-2, with D possibly TRBD1 on 6 matching bases. Germline values: CDR1 WNHNN, CDR2 SYGVQD (reference sequence). There are 13 residues in the CDR3. Trimming removed 6 bases from V and 4 bases from J, with 12 bases in between. CDR3 protein: CASSDMDSYGYTF. The CDR3 DNA follows: TGCGCCAGCAGCGATATGGACAGCTATGGCTACACCTTC.

The chain is built from TRBV6-5 and TRBJ1-5; D not resolved. Looked up from germline, CDR1 is MNHEY and CDR2 is SVGAGI. Trimming removed 5 bases at V and 0 bases at J, with 11 bases between. The CDR3 sequence is 15 residues long. CDR3 region: CASSLVGSSNQPQHF. CDR3 in DNA: TGTGCCAGCAGTCTCGTCGGGAGTAGCAATCAGCCCCAGCATTTT.

The chain has TRBV5-1 and TRBJ1-5; D perhaps matches TRBD1 (6 bases). V was shortened by 4 bases and J by 6 bases, with 17 bases between the two germline ends. Per the germline V gene, CDR1 is SGHRS and CDR2 is YFSETQ. The CDR3 is made up of 15 amino acids. The CDR3 reads CASSPGRGGGQPQHF. The CDR3 nucleotides are TGCGCCAGCAGCCCTGGGCGTGGGGGCGGTCAGCCCCAGCATTTT.